This T cell receptor (beta chain) comes out of a study of tumor-infiltrating lymphocytes in primary liver carcinoma. This clonotype has a handful of counts. The V and J ends lost 4 bases and 1 base respectively, with 16 bases between them. Germline CDR1 is SEHNR and CDR2 is FQNEAQ (reference sequence). The CDR3 consists of 16 residues. Using a constant-region primer together with ProtoScript II reverse transcriptase, TCR beta cDNA was made from approximately 0.55 ug of total RNA. Each TCR beta library was derived from three nested multiplex PCR rounds that employed slightly modified ARM-PCR. TRBV1-TRBV30 forward primers paired with a C-beta reverse primer were used in the first two PCR rounds, which ran roughly 9 cycles each. TCRdb analysed the multiplex PCR reads with MiXCR anew, one entry per CDR3 protein. Of about 110,000 distinct CDR3 sequences listed, 50% to 65% are singletons. Joint extraction of RNA and DNA used about 17-33 mg of bulk tissue that was unsorted.

This rearrangement joins TRBV7-9 to TRBJ1-1; D call uncertain. The TCR was taken from a woman aged 55-70 years with primary liver carcinoma and hepatitis B virus infection. The source material was liver tumor tissue from sampling region 1. Described subset: tumor region T1, superior pole. In DNA, the CDR3 is TGTGCCAGCAGCTCCCTCAACCCCGGACGGAACACTGAAGCTTTCTTT. This encodes CASSSLNPGRNTEAFF.